A single TCR beta chain is shown here with its context. Its antigen is not identified. Although they were nominally healthy when sampled, donors likely had unrecorded immune exposures. The record originates from a study of cytomegalovirus exposure and HLA in healthy donors. General study points: Across donors, sequencing depth was assumed by presence/absence analyses to be roughly uniform.

This CDR3 region has 15 residues. V dropped 3 bases and J dropped 7; count of bases not matched to a gene: 7. The germline V gene has CDR1 PRHDT and CDR2 FYEKMQ (reference sequence). Primers for the PCR totalled 60 Vbeta and 13 Jbeta. Profiling relied on immunoSEQ multiplex PCR, and the TCRdb table lists in-frame clones only, not all of them. The sample carries 90,000 to 120,000 clones, roughly 72% recorded once. The J gene is TRBJ2-1, the V gene TRBV13, with TRBD1 matching 9 bases. This sequence was found in a man aged 30 to 45 in good health and CMV-seronegative. The sample comprised PBMCs. The chain's CDR3 is CASSFRTGVGNEQFF. CDR3 DNA: TGTGCCAGCAGCTTTAGGACAGGGGTAGGTAATGAGCAGTTCTTC.